What follows are 27 T cell receptor beta chains derived from one specimen sequenced in a study of shared clonotypes between healthy human individuals. Using immunoSEQ multiplex PCR, the repertoire was profiled, and TCRdb retains in-frame clones only, with some absent. The table records under 1,100,000 clones, about 76% of them present only once. Sequences were obtained from memory CD4+ T cells sorted from blood. The subset: CD45RA-negative fraction. These TCRs come from a man aged 18 to 30 in good health.

This chain connects TRBV5-1 to TRBJ2-2; possible D gene TRBD1, 5 bases. The V gene's germline CDR1 is SGHRS and CDR2 YFSETQ. This CDR3 comprises 14 residues. The V and J ends lost 2 bases and 6 bases respectively, with 11 bases between them. CDR3 region: CASSLIGAAGELFF. The CDR3, as DNA: TGCGCCAGCAGCTTAATAGGGGCCGCCGGGGAGCTGTTTTTT. Looking up the rest from reference TRBV5-1 and TRBJ2-2 gives the full variable domain: KAGVTQTPRYLIKTRGQQVTLSCSPISGHRSVSWYQQTPGQGLQFLFEYFSETQRNKGNFPGRFSGRQFSNSRSEMNVSTLELGDSALYLCASSLIGAAGELFFGEGSRLTVL.

The CDR3 nucleotides read TGTGCCAGCAGCGACCAGACTAGCGGGAGATTTGAGACCCAGTACTTC. Its protein is CASSDQTSGRFETQYF. The chain links TRBV2 to TRBJ2-5; TRBD2 matches at 12 bases. The CDR3 extends over 16 amino acids. V trimming: 6 bases; J trimming: 5 bases; junction bases outside the gene matches: 10. CDR1 and CDR2 (germline): SNHLY, FYNNEI. The entire variable domain, with the rest obtained from reference TRBV2 and TRBJ2-5, is as follows: EPEVTQTPSHQVTQMGQEVILRCVPISNHLYFYWYRQILGQKVEFLVSFYNNEISEKSEIFDDQFSVERPDGSNFTLKIRSTKLEDSAMYFCASSDQTSGRFETQYFGPGTRLLVL.

The CDR3, as DNA: TGTGCCAGCAGTGAACAGGGGTACGTCACTGAAGCTTTCTTT. Protein: CASSEQGYVTEAFF. The chain has TRBV6-1 and TRBJ1-1; D may be TRBD1 (6 bases). The germline V gene encodes CDR1 MNHNS and CDR2 SASEGT. This CDR3 has 14 residues. Trimming stripped 2 bases from V and 4 bases from J, with 11 bases between.

This clone was counted a single time. The chain links TRBV9 to TRBJ2-1; maybe TRBD2 (6 bases). Germline CDR1 is SGDLS and CDR2 is YYNGEE. V lost 3 bases, J lost 5 bases, and 15 bases lay in between. The CDR3 consists of 15 residues. The DNA for the CDR3 is TGTGCCAGCAGCGAATCCAGCGGGTCCCACAATGAGCAGTTCTTC. This codes for CASSESSGSHNEQFF.

The chain recombines TRBV18 with TRBJ1-6, with a possible D match to TRBD1 (6 bases). Trimming pared 6 bases from V and 5 bases from J, leaving 14 bases between. Germline V gives CDR1 KGHSH, CDR2 LQKENI. The CDR3 totals 15 residues. The CDR3 DNA follows: TGTGCCAGCTCGACAACGACAGGAGATAATTCACCCCTCCACTTT. Encoded protein: CASSTTTGDNSPLHF.

This clone was seen a single time. The chain joins TRBV7-9 to TRBJ1-5, with no clear D. The V end was cut by 1 base, the J end by 6 bases, with 10 bases between. Germline V CDR1 and CDR2: SEHNR, FQNEAQ (reference sequence). This CDR3 is built from 14 residues. Here the CDR3 reads CASSLGTGVQPQHF. CDR3 nucleotides: TGTGCCAGCAGCTTAGGGACGGGCGTTCAGCCCCAGCATTTT.

This clone showed up just once. A read error may produce the germline difference seen at one junction end. CDR3 coding DNA: TGTGCCATCAGTGAGGCGACTGAAGCGAGGCTCTTC. Its protein is CAISEATEARLF. This chain connects TRBV10-3 to TRBJ2-7; D not resolved. The V gene's germline CDR1 is ENHRY and CDR2 SYGVKD. The CDR3 runs to 12 residues.

The J gene is TRBJ2-5, the V gene TRBV5-4; D not certain. The CDR3 runs 12 residues. V was trimmed by 2 bases and J by 6 bases, leaving 8 bases between them. Germline CDR1 SGHNT, CDR2 YYREEE (reference sequence). This CDR3 reads CASSFSDKTQYF. The CDR3 DNA is TGTGCCAGCAGCTTTTCGGATAAGACCCAGTACTTC.

This clone appeared a single time. CDR3 DNA: TGTGCCTGGCGCCCCCTCGCAGGCGGCAATGGCTACACCTTC. Encoded protein: CAWRPLAGGNGYTF. V and J are TRBV30 and TRBJ1-2, with no clear D. Germline values: CDR1 GTSNPN, CDR2 SVGIG (reference sequence). V gave up 5 bases and J gave up 6 bases, with 19 bases separating them. The CDR3 runs to 14 residues. Looking up the rest from reference TRBV30 and TRBJ1-2 gives the full variable domain: SQTIHQWPATLVQPVGSPLSLECTVEGTSNPNLYWYRQAAGRGLQLLFYSVGIGQISSEVPQNLSASRPQDRQFILSSKKLLLSDSGFYLCAWRPLAGGNGYTFGSGTRLTVV.

This clone came up once. The J gene is TRBJ2-2, the V gene TRBV7-3; D gene ambiguous. In germline, CDR1 is SGHTA, CDR2 FQGTGA. CDR3 length equals 12 residues. Trimming cost V 8 bases and J 2 bases, with 6 bases left between them. CDR3 residues: CASGFNTGELFF. Here the CDR3 DNA reads TGTGCCAGCGGGTTTAACACCGGGGAGCTGTTTTTT. The entire variable domain, with the rest obtained from reference TRBV7-3 and TRBJ2-2, is as follows: GAGVSQTPSNKVTEKGKYVELRCDPISGHTALYWYRQSLGQGPEFLIYFQGTGAADDSGLPNDRFFAVRPEGSVSTLKIQRTERGDSAVYLCASGFNTGELFFGEGSRLTVL.

The J gene is TRBJ1-1, the V gene TRBV28, with D unresolved. V was shortened by 10 bases and J by 5 bases, with 20 bases between the two germline ends. CDR1 MDHEN and CDR2 SYDVKM come from the germline V gene. This CDR3 has 14 amino acids. CDR3 bases: TGTGCCACCCACGGGTTTGTAGGTGGAACTGAAGCTTTCTTT. Translating gives CATHGFVGGTEAFF.

In this sample, this clone turned up a few times. Distinct nucleotide sequences in the sample also encode this CDR3. This sequence joins TRBV9 and TRBJ1-1; 10 positions agree with TRBD1. Germline lookup yields CDR1 SGDLS and CDR2 YYNGEE. After removal of 3 bases from V and 1 base from J, the junction contained 0 bases not matched to a gene. The CDR3 is 14 residues long. CDR3 sequence reads: CASSGTGGNTEAFF. CDR3 nucleotide sequence: TGTGCCAGCAGCGGGACAGGGGGGAACACTGAAGCTTTCTTT.

In the case of this clone: A read error may produce the germline difference seen at one junction end. The rearrangement links TRBV5-1 to TRBJ2-3, with D perhaps matching TRBD1 (5 bases). Germline-derived CDR1 and CDR2 are SGHRS and YFSETQ. CDR3 length: 16 residues. For the CDR3, the DNA is TGCGCCAGCAGTTTGGGGCATCTTACTAGCACAGATACGCAGTATTTT. Protein sequence: CASSLGHLTSTDTQYF.

The chain combines TRBV15 with TRBJ2-1, with D possibly TRBD2 on 6 matching bases. The CDR3 totals 14 residues. CDR1 is LNHNV, CDR2 YYDKDF, per germline (reference sequence). Deletions cut 8 bases from V and 7 bases from J, with 18 bases between. CDR3 region: CATRQTTSSNEQFF. The CDR3 nucleotides are TGTGCCACCCGACAAACTACTAGCTCTAATGAGCAGTTCTTC.

The chain is built from TRBV5-1 and TRBJ2-7; TRBD1 matches 10 bases. This CDR3 comprises 13 residues. V was pared by 2 bases and J by 6 bases, with 2 bases of the junction left unmatched. The germline V gene has CDR1 SGHRS and CDR2 YFSETQ. Written as DNA, the CDR3 is TGCGCCAGCAGCTTTTGGGACAGGGGCGAGCAGTACTTC. Protein: CASSFWDRGEQYF.

The chain has TRBV5-5 and TRBJ2-3, with TRBD2 identical over 15 bases. The trim removed 3 bases at V and 0 bases at J, leaving 5 bases unmatched. CDR3 size: 18 residues. Germline V CDR1 and CDR2: SGHKS, YYEKEE (reference sequence). The CDR3 loop reads CASSSGTSGGRSTDTQYF. CDR3 DNA: TGTGCCAGCAGCTCGGGGACTAGCGGGGGGAGAAGCACAGATACGCAGTATTTT.

There are many counts of this clone. Other DNA sequences from this sample encode an identical CDR3 as well. The V gene is TRBV30, the J gene TRBJ1-4; D unclear. Germline values: CDR1 GTSNPN, CDR2 SVGIG (reference sequence). The V and J ends lost 2 bases and 1 base respectively, with 8 bases between them. CDR3 length: 14 residues. In DNA form, the CDR3 reads TGTGCCTGGAGTTTGGGAGGAACTAATGAAAAACTGTTTTTT. This gives the protein CAWSLGGTNEKLFF.

A remark on this clone: The same CDR3 arises from other DNA sequences in this sample as well. The V and J genes are TRBV11-2 and TRBJ2-5; TRBD1 matches 12 bases. The ends lost 1 base at V and 4 bases at J; junction bases unmatched: 7. Looked up from germline, CDR1 is SGHAT and CDR2 is FQNNGV. This CDR3 region has 17 residues. CDR3 region: CASSLGLRDRGRETQYF. The CDR3 DNA reads as TGTGCCAGCAGCTTAGGCCTCCGGGACAGGGGGCGAGAGACCCAGTACTTC.

This chain links TRBV5-1 with TRBJ2-1, with 8 nucleotides matching TRBD2. With V trimmed by 0 bases and J by 1 base, 6 bases remained unmatched. Germline loops: CDR1 SGHRS, CDR2 YFSETQ. This CDR3 spans 17 amino acids. The CDR3 here is CASSLGSGGFSYNEQFF. The CDR3 bases are TGCGCCAGCAGCTTGGGCAGCGGGGGTTTTTCCTACAATGAGCAGTTCTTC.

This chain connects TRBV28 to TRBJ2-1; 9 bases are shared with TRBD2. The J segment lost 3 bases and the V segment lost 8 bases, leaving 14 bases of the junction unmatched. From germline, CDR1 is MDHEN and CDR2 SYDVKM. This CDR3 comprises 17 residues. The CDR3 nucleotides are TGTGCCAGCCAAAAACCTCCTAAGCGGGGGGACTACAATGAGCAGTTCTTC. Encoded protein: CASQKPPKRGDYNEQFF.

The rearrangement joins TRBV21-1 to TRBJ2-7; TRBD2, the D gene given by the table, was not confirmed from the DNA. TRBV21-1 is a recognized pseudogene. The CDR3 sequence is 14 residues long. The CDR3 DNA reads TGTGCCAGCAGCCAGCGGTCCGTGACCTACGAGCAGTACTTC. It codes for CASSQRSVTYEQYF.

The chain is built from TRBV18 and TRBJ1-6; D is perhaps TRBD1 (6 bases). Germline assignment: CDR1 KGHSH and CDR2 LQKENI. The CDR3 consists of 18 residues. The V end was cut by 4 bases, the J end by 6 bases, with 22 bases between. In DNA, the CDR3 is TGTGCCAGCTCACTGAAAAAAACCCGGGAGGGGGGTAATTCACCCCTCCACTTT. This encodes CASSLKKTREGGNSPLHF. Together with reference TRBV18 and TRBJ1-6, the CDR3 gives the full variable domain: NAGVMQNPRHLVRRRGQEARLRCSPMKGHSHVYWYRQLPEEGLKFMVYLQKENIIDESGMPKERFSAEFPKEGPSILRIQQVVRGDSAAYFCASSLKKTREGGNSPLHFGNGTRLTVT.

This clone was seen only a few times. The chain has TRBV18 and TRBJ2-7; no clear D gene. Between the trimmed V and J ends, which lost 6 bases and 7 bases, there was a span of 19 bases. CDR3 length: 14 residues. Germline CDR1 and CDR2: KGHSH and LQKENI. The chain's CDR3 is CASSPVGIRGEQYF. CDR3 sequence (DNA): TGTGCCAGCTCTCCGGTGGGGATCCGAGGAGAGCAGTACTTC. The full variable domain, in which reference TRBV18 and TRBJ2-7 provide the parts outside the CDR3, is NAGVMQNPRHLVRRRGQEARLRCSPMKGHSHVYWYRQLPEEGLKFMVYLQKENIIDESGMPKERFSAEFPKEGPSILRIQQVVRGDSAAYFCASSPVGIRGEQYFGPGTRLTVT.

This sequence joins TRBV5-4 and TRBJ1-1; D remains ambiguous. Germline-derived CDR1 and CDR2 are SGHNT and YYREEE (reference sequence). The CDR3 runs 13 residues. Between the trimmed V and J ends, which lost 3 bases and 1 base, there was a span of 7 bases. The CDR3 spells CASSSDQNTEAFF. Written as DNA, the CDR3 is TGTGCCAGCAGCTCGGACCAGAACACTGAAGCTTTCTTT. The whole variable domain, remainder taken from reference TRBV5-4 and TRBJ1-1, is ETGVTQSPTHLIKTRGQQVTLRCSSQSGHNTVSWYQQALGQGPQFIFQYYREEENGRGNFPPRFSGLQFPNYSSELNVNALELDDSALYLCASSSDQNTEAFFGQGTRLTVV.

This clone was counted between two and nine times. The chain has TRBV6-5 and TRBJ1-1; D may be TRBD1 (5 bases). Trimming removed 1 base at V and 4 bases at J, with 10 bases between. The germline CDR1 and CDR2 sequences are MNHEY and SVGAGI. The CDR3 runs to 14 residues. Here the CDR3 reads CASSYLQGRTEAFF. The CDR3 nucleotides read TGTGCCAGCAGTTACTTGCAGGGCCGCACTGAAGCTTTCTTT.

As regards this clone: A single base separates this from a much larger clone, so it may be a read error. Other DNA sequences in the same sample also yield this CDR3. The rearrangement links TRBV29-1 to TRBJ1-3, with unresolved D. The CDR3 is 13 residues long. CDR1 is SQVTM, CDR2 ANQGSEA, per germline. The CDR3 region has the DNA TGCAGCGTTGGAACGGACTCTGGAAACACCATATACTTT. It is translated as CSVGTDSGNTIYF.

The V gene is TRBV29-1, the J gene TRBJ2-5; 9 bases line up with TRBD1. The CDR3 sequence is 14 residues long. The J segment lost 5 bases and the V segment lost 1 base, leaving 5 bases of the junction unmatched. Germline assignment: CDR1 SQVTM and CDR2 ANQGSEA. CDR3 nucleotides: TGCAGCGTTGAAGCACAGGGGGCTTGGGAGACCCAGTACTTC. Translated: CSVEAQGAWETQYF.